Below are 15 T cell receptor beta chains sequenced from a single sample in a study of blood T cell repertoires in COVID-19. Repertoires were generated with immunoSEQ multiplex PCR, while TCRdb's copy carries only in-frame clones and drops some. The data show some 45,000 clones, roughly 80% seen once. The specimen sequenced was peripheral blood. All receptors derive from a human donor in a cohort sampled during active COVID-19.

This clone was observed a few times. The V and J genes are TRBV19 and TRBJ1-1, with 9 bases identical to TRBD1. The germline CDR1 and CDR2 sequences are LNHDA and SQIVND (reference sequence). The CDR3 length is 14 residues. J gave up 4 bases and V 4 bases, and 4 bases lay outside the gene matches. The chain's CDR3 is CASSTDRGVTEAFF. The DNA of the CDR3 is TGTGCCAGTAGTACCGACAGGGGGGTCACTGAAGCTTTCTTT.

CDR3 DNA sequence: TGTGCCAGCAGCTTAGTAACTTTCCAAGAGACCCAGTACTTC. This gives the protein CASSLVTFQETQYF. V and J are TRBV7-2 and TRBJ2-5; unclear D gene. The CDR3 spans 14 residues. Germline V gene data show CDR1 as SGHTA and CDR2 as FQGNSA. The V end lost 1 base, the J end lost 1 base, and 7 bases lay between the germline ends. The full variable domain, with the rest looked up from reference TRBV7-2 and TRBJ2-5, is GAGVSQSPSNKVTEKGKDVELRCDPISGHTALYWYRQSLGQGLEFLIYFQGNSAPDKSGLPSDRFSAERTGGSVSTLTIQRTQQEDSAVYLCASSLVTFQETQYFGPGTRLLVL.

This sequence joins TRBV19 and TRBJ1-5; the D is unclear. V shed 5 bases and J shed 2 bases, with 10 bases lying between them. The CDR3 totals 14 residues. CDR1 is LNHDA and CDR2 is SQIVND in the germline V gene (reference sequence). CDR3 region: CASSRTEGNQPQHF. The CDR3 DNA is TGTGCCAGTAGTCGAACCGAGGGCAATCAGCCCCAGCATTTT.

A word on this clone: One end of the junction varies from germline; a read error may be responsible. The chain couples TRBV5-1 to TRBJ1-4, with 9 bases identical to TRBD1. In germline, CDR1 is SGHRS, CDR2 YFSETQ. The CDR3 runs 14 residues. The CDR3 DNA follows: TGCGCCAGCAGTTTGGACAGGGGAAATGAAAAACTGTTTTTT. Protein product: CASSLDRGNEKLFF.

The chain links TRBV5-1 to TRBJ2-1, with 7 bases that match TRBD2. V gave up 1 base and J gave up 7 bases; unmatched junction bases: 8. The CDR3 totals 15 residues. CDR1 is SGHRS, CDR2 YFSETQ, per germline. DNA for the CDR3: TGCGCCAGCAGCTTGCTTCGCGGGAGTGGTAATGAGCAGTTCTTC. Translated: CASSLLRGSGNEQFF.

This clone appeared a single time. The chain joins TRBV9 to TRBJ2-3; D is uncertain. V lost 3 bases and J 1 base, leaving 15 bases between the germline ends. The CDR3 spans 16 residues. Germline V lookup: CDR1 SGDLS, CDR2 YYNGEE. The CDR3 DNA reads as TGTGCCAGCAGCGGACCGCGGATGGCGGGCACAGATACGCAGTATTTT. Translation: CASSGPRMAGTDTQYF. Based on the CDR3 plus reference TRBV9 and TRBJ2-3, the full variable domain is DSGVTQTPKHLITATGQRVTLRCSPRSGDLSVYWYQQSLDQGLQFLIQYYNGEERAKGNILERFSAQQFPDLHSELNLSSLELGDSALYFCASSGPRMAGTDTQYFGPGTRLTVL.

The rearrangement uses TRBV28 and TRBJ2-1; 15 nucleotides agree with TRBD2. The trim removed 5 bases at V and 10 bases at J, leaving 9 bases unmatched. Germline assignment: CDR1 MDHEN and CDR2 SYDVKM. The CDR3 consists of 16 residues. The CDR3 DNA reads TGTGCCAGCAGTAAGGGGACTAGCGGGGGGCCCGCGGAGCAGTTCTTC. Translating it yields CASSKGTSGGPAEQFF.

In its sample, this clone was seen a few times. The CDR3: CASSPQGGYTEAFF. The DNA of the CDR3 is TGTGCCAGCAGCCCCCAGGGAGGCTACACTGAAGCTTTCTTT. The chain employs TRBV6-5 and TRBJ1-1, with D possibly TRBD1 on 5 matching bases. The CDR3 loop spans 14 amino acids. Per germline, CDR1 MNHEY and CDR2 SVGAGI. V lost 6 bases to trimming and J lost 3 bases, with 14 bases between them.

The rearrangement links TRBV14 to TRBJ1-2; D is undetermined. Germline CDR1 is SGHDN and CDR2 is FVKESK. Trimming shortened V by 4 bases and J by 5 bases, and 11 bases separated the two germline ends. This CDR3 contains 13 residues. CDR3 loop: CASSPGYLYGYTF. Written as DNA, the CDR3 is TGTGCCAGCAGCCCGGGATACCTATATGGCTACACCTTC.

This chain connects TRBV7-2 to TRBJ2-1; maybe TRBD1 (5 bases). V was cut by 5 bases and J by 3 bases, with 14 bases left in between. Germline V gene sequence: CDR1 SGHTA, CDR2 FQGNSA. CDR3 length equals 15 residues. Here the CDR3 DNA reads TGTGCCAGCAGCCCCCGGACAACCCGCTACAATGAGCAGTTCTTC. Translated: CASSPRTTRYNEQFF.

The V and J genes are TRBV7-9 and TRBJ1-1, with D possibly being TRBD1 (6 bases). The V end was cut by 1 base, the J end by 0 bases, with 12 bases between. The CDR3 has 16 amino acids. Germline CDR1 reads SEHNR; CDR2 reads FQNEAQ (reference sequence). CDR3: CASSLGKQGMNTEAFF. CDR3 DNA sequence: TGTGCCAGCAGCTTAGGTAAACAGGGAATGAACACTGAAGCTTTCTTT. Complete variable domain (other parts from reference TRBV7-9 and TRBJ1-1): DTGVSQNPRHKITKRGQNVTFRCDPISEHNRLYWYRQTLGQGPEFLTYFQNEAQLEKSRLLSDRFSAERPKGSFSTLEIQRTEQGDSAMYLCASSLGKQGMNTEAFFGQGTRLTVV.

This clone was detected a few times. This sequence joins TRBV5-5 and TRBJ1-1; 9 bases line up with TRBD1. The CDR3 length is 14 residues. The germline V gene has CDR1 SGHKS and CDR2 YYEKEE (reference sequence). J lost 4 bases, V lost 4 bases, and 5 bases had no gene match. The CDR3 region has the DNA TGTGCCAGCAGCGCCACGACAGGGGGCACTGAAGCTTTCTTT. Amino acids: CASSATTGGTEAFF.

CDR3 DNA: TGTGCCAGCTCACGGTATGGCGGTAGCTCCTACGAGCAGTACTTC. Encoded protein: CASSRYGGSSYEQYF. The rearrangement uses TRBV18 and TRBJ2-7; D gene ambiguous. Trimming pared 4 bases from V and 0 bases from J, leaving 13 bases between. CDR3 length equals 15 residues. The germline V gene has CDR1 KGHSH and CDR2 LQKENI.

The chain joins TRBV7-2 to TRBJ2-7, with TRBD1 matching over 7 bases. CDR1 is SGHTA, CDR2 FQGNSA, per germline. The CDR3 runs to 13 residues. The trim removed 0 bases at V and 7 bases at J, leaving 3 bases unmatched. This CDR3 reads CASSLARDREQYF. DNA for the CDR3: TGTGCCAGCAGCTTAGCCCGGGACAGAGAGCAGTACTTC.

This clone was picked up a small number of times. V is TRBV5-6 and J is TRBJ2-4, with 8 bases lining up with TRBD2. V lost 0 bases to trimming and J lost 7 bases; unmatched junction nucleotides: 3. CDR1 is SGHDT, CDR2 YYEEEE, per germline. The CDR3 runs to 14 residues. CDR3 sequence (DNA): TGTGCCAGCAGCTTGGTCTCTAGCGGGAACATTCAGTACTTC. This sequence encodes CASSLVSSGNIQYF.